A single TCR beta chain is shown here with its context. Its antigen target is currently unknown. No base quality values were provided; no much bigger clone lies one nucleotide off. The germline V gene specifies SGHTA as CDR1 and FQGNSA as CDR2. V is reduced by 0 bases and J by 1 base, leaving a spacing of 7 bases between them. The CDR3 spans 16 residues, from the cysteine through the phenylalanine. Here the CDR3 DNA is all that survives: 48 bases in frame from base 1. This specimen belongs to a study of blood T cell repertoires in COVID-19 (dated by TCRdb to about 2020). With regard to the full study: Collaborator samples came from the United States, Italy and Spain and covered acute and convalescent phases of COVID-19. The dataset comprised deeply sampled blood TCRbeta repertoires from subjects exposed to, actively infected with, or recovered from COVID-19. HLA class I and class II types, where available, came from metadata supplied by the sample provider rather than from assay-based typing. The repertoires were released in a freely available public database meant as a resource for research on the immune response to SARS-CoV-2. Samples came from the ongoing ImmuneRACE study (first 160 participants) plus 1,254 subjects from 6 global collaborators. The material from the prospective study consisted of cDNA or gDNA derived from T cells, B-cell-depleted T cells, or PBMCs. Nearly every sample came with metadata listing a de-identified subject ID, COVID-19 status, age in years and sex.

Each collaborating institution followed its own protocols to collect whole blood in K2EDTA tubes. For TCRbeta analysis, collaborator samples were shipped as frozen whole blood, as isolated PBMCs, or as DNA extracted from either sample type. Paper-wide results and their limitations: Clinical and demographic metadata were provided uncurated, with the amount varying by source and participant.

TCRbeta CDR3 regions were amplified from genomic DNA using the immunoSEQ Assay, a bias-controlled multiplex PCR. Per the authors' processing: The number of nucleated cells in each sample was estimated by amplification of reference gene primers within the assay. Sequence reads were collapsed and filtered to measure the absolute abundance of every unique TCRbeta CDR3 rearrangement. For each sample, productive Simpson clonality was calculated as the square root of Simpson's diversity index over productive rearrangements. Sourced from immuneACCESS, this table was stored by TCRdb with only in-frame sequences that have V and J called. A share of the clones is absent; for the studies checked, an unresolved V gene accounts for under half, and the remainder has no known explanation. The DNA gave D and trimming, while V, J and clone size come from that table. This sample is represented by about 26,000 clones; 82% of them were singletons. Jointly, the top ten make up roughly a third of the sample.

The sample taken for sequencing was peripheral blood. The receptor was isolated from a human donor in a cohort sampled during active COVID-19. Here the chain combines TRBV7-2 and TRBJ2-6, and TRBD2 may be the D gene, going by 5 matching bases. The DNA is TGTGCCAGCAGCTTAGCGCGGGTATCTGGGGCCAACGTCCTGACTTTC. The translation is CASSLARVSGANVLTF.